One sample yielded the 23 T cell receptor beta chains listed below, sequenced in a study of beta chain features in type 1 diabetes. Study-wide results and limits: Moderate but significant shortening of TCRB CDR3s was recorded in all four CD4+ subsets from Type 1 diabetes patients.

The entirety of the isolated RNA underwent reverse transcription, so expressed TCRB transcripts were sequenced. Repertoires were generated with immunoSEQ multiplex PCR, while TCRdb's copy carries only in-frame clones and drops some. The sample shows 300,000 or so clones, less than 15% of them seen only once. These receptors are not linked to any known antigen. The specimen sequenced was naive CD4+ T cells from blood. These receptors all stem from a woman between 18 and 30 years old with type 1 diabetes.

There are a few counts of this clone. J is TRBJ2-5 and V is TRBV5-1, with D uncertain. Trimming cost V 5 bases and J 1 base, with 12 bases left between them. This CDR3 comprises 14 residues. Germline CDR1 reads SGHRS; CDR2 reads YFSETQ. Written as DNA, the CDR3 is TGCGCCAGCAGTTCGCTACAGCCCCAAGAGACCCAGTACTTC. Translation gives CASSSLQPQETQYF.

This rearrangement joins TRBV6-5 to TRBJ2-7; D perhaps matches TRBD2 (5 bases). Germline loops: CDR1 MNHEY, CDR2 SVGAGI. V was trimmed by 0 bases and J by 3 bases, leaving 6 bases between them. This CDR3 is 13 amino acids long. The CDR3 DNA follows: TGTGCCAGCAGTTACTCACGGGACTACGAGCAGTACTTC. Translated, it gives CASSYSRDYEQYF.

This clone was counted a few times. V is TRBV5-6 and J is TRBJ2-7; 10 bases align to TRBD1. V dropped 4 bases and J dropped 4; count of bases not matched to a gene: 14. The CDR3 has 17 amino acids. CDR1 is SGHDT and CDR2 is YYEEEE in the germline V gene. CDR3 DNA: TGTGCCAGCAGCCCTACTACCGGGACAGGGGCTGAATACGAGCAGTACTTC. This translates into CASSPTTGTGAEYEQYF.

The rearrangement links TRBV6-1 to TRBJ1-2; TRBD1 agrees at 7 bases. Germline CDR1 and CDR2: MNHNS and SASEGT. The J segment lost 1 base and the V segment lost 6 bases, leaving 8 bases of the junction unmatched. There are 15 residues in the CDR3. The CDR3 DNA is TGTGCCAGCAGCCCACAGGGGTTACATAACTATGGCTACACCTTC. Amino acid sequence: CASSPQGLHNYGYTF.

There are a few counts of this clone. Other DNA sequences in this sample translate to the same CDR3. This rearrangement joins TRBV9 to TRBJ2-5; 10 positions agree with TRBD2. The V gene's germline CDR1 is SGDLS and CDR2 YYNGEE. The V and J ends lost 2 bases and 2 bases, in that order; junction bases with no gene match: 6. This CDR3 has 16 residues. Here the CDR3 reads CASSVLAGAGQETQYF. In nucleotides, the CDR3 is TGTGCCAGCAGCGTCCTAGCGGGAGCGGGTCAAGAGACCCAGTACTTC.

This clone turned up a few times. The chain couples TRBV18 to TRBJ1-5, with 8 bases lining up with TRBD1. The V segment lost 3 bases and the J segment 2 bases; nucleotides outside the gene matches: 3. CDR1 is KGHSH, CDR2 LQKENI, per germline. The CDR3 totals 15 residues. This CDR3 is CASSPAGQGNQPQHF. The CDR3 DNA reads as TGTGCCAGCTCACCCGCGGGACAGGGCAATCAGCCCCAGCATTTT.

In its sample, this clone was seen a few times. Additional DNA sequences in this sample encode the identical CDR3. CDR3 bases: TGCGCCAGCAGCTTGGGAGCGGGAGGACGGGAGACCCAGTACTTC. The encoded protein is CASSLGAGGRETQYF. J is TRBJ2-5 and V is TRBV5-1; TRBD2 agrees at 9 bases. The V gene's germline CDR1 is SGHRS and CDR2 YFSETQ. CDR3 size: 15 residues. The ends lost 0 bases at V and 5 bases at J; junction bases unmatched: 5.

This clone was counted only a few times. The CDR3 is CASSIKAGGYNEQFF. As DNA, the CDR3 is TGTGCCAGCAGTATAAAAGCGGGAGGTTACAATGAGCAGTTCTTC. The chain links TRBV2 to TRBJ2-1; the match to TRBD2 covers 9 bases. Germline V gene data show CDR1 as SNHLY and CDR2 as FYNNEI. J was trimmed by 4 bases and V by 5 bases; bases with no gene match: 6. The CDR3 length is 15 residues.

The gene calls are TRBV27 and TRBJ2-4; D possibly corresponds to TRBD1 (5 bases). The CDR3 consists of 15 residues. From germline, CDR1 is MNHEY and CDR2 SMNVEV (reference sequence). V lost 2 bases and J lost 4, with 12 bases in between. This chain's CDR3 is CASSLSRQGKNIQYF. The CDR3 DNA is TGTGCCAGCAGTTTAAGCCGGCAGGGTAAAAACATTCAGTACTTC.

This clone was seen more than once but under ten times. The chain couples TRBV15 to TRBJ2-2, with a possible D match to TRBD2 (5 bases). The CDR3 covers 13 residues. CDR1 and CDR2 (germline): LNHNV, YYDKDF (reference sequence). V shed 8 bases and J shed 5 bases, with 12 bases lying between them. DNA of the CDR3: TGTGCCACCTCCACTCGGGGAACCGGGGAGCTGTTTTTT. It translates to CATSTRGTGELFF.

The chain links TRBV21-1 to TRBJ2-7; the listed D gene, TRBD1, was not tested against the DNA. TRBV21-1 is annotated as a pseudogene. There are 12 residues in the CDR3. The CDR3 DNA reads TGTGCCAGCAGCCGGACAGATTACGAGCAGTACGTC. This translates into CASSRTDYEQYV.

This clone was found a few times. The genes are TRBV7-2 and TRBJ1-5, with 7 positions matching TRBD1. The CDR3 is 15 residues long. The germline V gene has CDR1 SGHTA and CDR2 FQGNSA. V gave up 7 bases and J gave up 3 bases; unmatched junction bases: 9. CDR3 loop: CASKSTGWDNQPQHF. CDR3 DNA sequence: TGTGCCAGCAAATCGACAGGGTGGGACAATCAGCCCCAGCATTTT.

The V gene is TRBV2, the J gene TRBJ1-1, with 9 positions matching TRBD1. The CDR3 is 13 residues long. Germline lookup yields CDR1 SNHLY and CDR2 FYNNEI. The junction had 3 bases not matched to a gene; V was cut back by 7 bases and J by 3 bases. For the CDR3, the DNA is TGTGCCAGCAACAGGGGGCGGGACACTGAAGCTTTCTTT. It encodes CASNRGRDTEAFF.

The CDR3: CASSLSQGLHYEQYF. CDR3 in DNA: TGTGCCAGCAGCCTCTCACAGGGGCTCCACTACGAGCAGTACTTC. The chain has TRBV9 and TRBJ2-7, with 7 bases aligning to TRBD1. This CDR3 spans 15 amino acids. With 4 bases clipped from V and 3 bases from J, the junction kept 10 bases outside the gene matches. Germline V CDR1 and CDR2: SGDLS, YYNGEE. The full variable domain, its missing parts supplied by reference TRBV9 and TRBJ2-7, is DSGVTQTPKHLITATGQRVTLRCSPRSGDLSVYWYQQSLDQGLQFLIQYYNGEERAKGNILERFSAQQFPDLHSELNLSSLELGDSALYFCASSLSQGLHYEQYFGPGTRLTVT.

This clone was counted a few times. This chain's CDR3 is CASTLDQGIVIGYTF. DNA of the CDR3: TGTGCCAGCACCCTTGATCAGGGGATCGTCATTGGCTACACCTTC. V is TRBV5-4 and J is TRBJ1-2, with D maybe TRBD1 (6 bases). CDR3 size: 15 residues. Germline V CDR1 and CDR2: SGHNT, YYREEE (reference sequence). Trimming took off 6 bases at V and 7 bases at J, with 22 bases between the two ends.

The CDR3 protein is CAWEAAVSNYGYTF. In nucleotides, the CDR3 is TGTGCCTGGGAAGCGGCTGTTTCTAACTATGGCTACACCTTC. The rearrangement joins TRBV30 to TRBJ1-2; D gene uncertain. This CDR3 is 14 amino acids long. V was clipped by 5 bases and J by 0 bases, with 13 bases between them. The germline V gene encodes CDR1 GTSNPN and CDR2 SVGIG (reference sequence).

Only a few counts were recorded for this clone. This sequence joins TRBV18 and TRBJ2-7; the D gene is possibly TRBD2 (6 bases). This CDR3 contains 13 residues. V was trimmed by 2 bases and J by 4 bases, leaving 9 bases between them. The germline V gene encodes CDR1 KGHSH and CDR2 LQKENI. The CDR3 DNA sequence: TGTGCCAGCTCACCAGGGAGGAGGTACGAGCAGTACGTC. Protein: CASSPGRRYEQYV.

The rearrangement uses TRBV10-3 and TRBJ2-5; TRBD2 matches 7 bases. The V gene end was trimmed by 4 bases and the J gene end by 7 bases; junction bases not matched to a gene: 12. Germline V gene data show CDR1 as ENHRY and CDR2 as SYGVKD. The length of the CDR3 is 15 residues. The CDR3 DNA reads as TGTGCCATCAGTGCCTTGACTAGCTTCGTCGGGACCCAGTACTTC. Its protein product is CAISALTSFVGTQYF.

The V and J genes are TRBV6-5 and TRBJ2-1, with TRBD2 as a possible D gene (6 bases). This CDR3 has 14 residues. CDR1 MNHEY and CDR2 SVGAGI come from the germline V gene. V was pared by 6 bases and J by 4 bases, with 13 bases between. The CDR3 region has the DNA TGTGCCAGCAGCACGGGGGTCCTTTACAATGAGCAGTTCTTC. Amino acids: CASSTGVLYNEQFF.

V and J are TRBV4-3 and TRBJ2-7; 8 positions match TRBD2. Germline CDR1 and CDR2: LGHNA and YSLEER. This CDR3 contains 19 residues. J was trimmed by 2 bases and V by 1 base; bases with no gene match: 16. The CDR3 reads CASSQVFGLSGRRPYEQYV. For the CDR3, the DNA is TGCGCCAGCAGCCAAGTCTTCGGTTTGAGCGGGAGAAGGCCCTACGAGCAGTACGTC.

The chain recombines TRBV9 with TRBJ1-4; unclear D gene. Germline CDR1 reads SGDLS; CDR2 reads YYNGEE. This CDR3 spans 15 amino acids. Trimming removed 0 bases at V and 6 bases at J, with 12 bases between. The CDR3 protein is CASSVGRHGDEKLFF. Here the CDR3 DNA reads TGTGCCAGCAGCGTAGGGAGGCACGGGGATGAAAAACTGTTTTTT.

This clone turned up a few times. Distinct nucleotide sequences in the sample also encode this CDR3. The rearrangement uses TRBV29-1 and TRBJ2-5, with D possibly matching TRBD1 (6 bases). The CDR3 loop spans 12 amino acids. The V and J ends lost 3 bases and 5 bases respectively, with 10 bases between them. Germline loops: CDR1 SQVTM, CDR2 ANQGSEA. CDR3 sequence (DNA): TGCAGCGTTGACCCAAGGGGGGAGACCCAGTACTTC. This sequence encodes CSVDPRGETQYF.

This chain connects TRBV30 to TRBJ1-2, with 9 bases matching TRBD1. Germline CDR1 reads GTSNPN; CDR2 reads SVGIG (reference sequence). V shed 7 bases, J shed 8 bases, and the junction held 14 bases outside the gene matches. This CDR3 is built from 14 residues. The CDR3 loop is CALTVGGQGRGYTF. CDR3 bases: TGTGCCTTGACCGTGGGGGGACAGGGCAGAGGCTACACCTTC.